This T cell receptor beta chain was identified during a study of molecular identifiers for immune sequencing clone quantification. There are 14 residues in the CDR3. Between the trimmed V and J ends, which lost 2 bases and 4 bases, there was a span of 11 bases. CDR1 is MDHEN, CDR2 SYDVKM, per germline. This clonotype appeared many times. TCRdb redid the calling of the PCR reads with MiXCR, one entry per CDR3 protein. Here the sample spans more than 300,000 distinct CDR3 sequences, over 20% being singletons. What was sequenced was naive CD8+ T cells from blood, with Jurkat cell RNA spiked in. Regarding subset: FACS-sorted CD8+CD4-CCR7+CD45RA+ naive T cells. This sequence originates from a human donor in good health. Some libraries in this study had Jurkat cell RNA spiked in. V usage is TRBV28 and J usage is TRBJ2-5, with D unclear. The CDR3 is CASSLLSGVETQYF. For the CDR3, the DNA is TGTGCCAGCAGTTTACTTTCAGGAGTAGAGACCCAGTACTTC.